This TCR beta chain was observed in a study of T cell clonotyping in hematopoietic cell transplantation. Study-level information: Pretransplant recipient samples were taken after cytoreduction.

Time point here: recipient sample about 28 days before transplant, after cytoreduction. General observations from the study: Cells were unsorted, so CD4 and CD8 contributions were not separated. Pathologically expanded recipient clonotypes increased progressively from day 30 to day 180 as diversity fell.

TCRdb's copy holds only in-frame clones and misses some; the assay was immunoSEQ multiplex PCR. The repertoire consists of some 19,000 clones, with 60% to 85% occurring once and the leading ten covering 17%. In germline, CDR1 is SGHDT, CDR2 YYEEEE. There are 13 residues in the CDR3. V lost 0 bases and J 5 bases, leaving 6 bases between the germline ends. Notes on this clone: Its antigen remains unknown.

The material sequenced was peripheral blood mononuclear cells, taken before stem cell transplant. The J gene is TRBJ1-5, the V gene TRBV5-6; D is unclear. This receptor was obtained from a man aged 55 to 70 with acute myeloid leukemia. Some clones in this sample may be carry-over from other donors' samples. DNA for the CDR3: TGTGCCAGCAGCTTGGGGGTTTATCAGCCCCAGCATTTT. Its protein product is CASSLGVYQPQHF.